This is a list of T cell receptor beta chains from one sample in a study of cytomegalovirus exposure and HLA in healthy donors. The table came from immunoSEQ multiplex PCR; TCRdb's copy has only in-frame clones and leaves some out. The table shows about 280,000 clones, with around 90% occurring only once. The sample was PBMCs. These receptors came from a woman between 18 and 29 years old in good health and CMV-seronegative. Both conserved end residues are part of each CDR3. D genes are given only for firm matches.

>14|TRBD1|TRBV6-5|TRBJ1-2
CASSRGQGRYGYTF
>14|TRBD1|TRBV6-1|TRBJ1-1
CASSRQGSDTEAFF
>17|TRBD2|TRBV10-1|TRBJ2-3
CASSEFGGIDSTDTQYF
>15|TRBD1|TRBV10-3|TRBJ2-3
CAIKGQAASTDTQYF
>14|.|TRBV19|TRBJ1-1
CASSRQASNTEAFF
>17|TRBD1|TRBV25-1|TRBJ2-1
CASSGEAGQGAYNEQFF
>15|TRBD1|TRBV11-2|TRBJ2-7
CASSYGTGSFYEQYF
>13|.|TRBV10-3|.
CAISEPEGHEQYF
>13|.|TRBV11-2|TRBJ2-2
CASSLGGAGELFF
>14|TRBD1|TRBV9|TRBJ1-1
CASSQIQGKTEAFF
>16|.|TRBV15|TRBJ1-4
CATSRDEQGGGEKLFF
>16|.|TRBV6-6|TRBJ1-3
CASSYSRPVAGNTIYF
>15|TRBD2|TRBV4-2|TRBJ2-1
CASSRPSGDYNEQFF
>14|TRBD2|TRBV5-4|TRBJ2-5
CASSGRTSGETQYF
>14|.|TRBV6-5|TRBJ2-7
CASSPGTTIYEQYF
>12|.|TRBV6-5|TRBJ1-1
CASSRYGTEAFF
>13|TRBD2|TRBV2|TRBJ2-1
CASSENTSGGEFF
>13|.|TRBV6-6|TRBJ2-5
CASSWAGMETQYF
>15|.|TRBV19|TRBJ2-1
CASSSGTAAYNEQFF
>11|.|TRBV5-4|TRBJ2-7
CASSLVDEQYF
>15|.|TRBV6-6|TRBJ1-5
CASSYTRGGNQPQHF
>18|.|TRBV7-9|TRBJ1-3
CASSSPTTNPVSGNTIYF
>16|.|TRBV27|TRBJ1-1
CASSLSRGGMNTEAFF
>15|.|TRBV30|TRBJ1-6
CAWSVQPSYNSPLHF